Sequencing of this T cell receptor (beta chain) was carried out in a study of identical twins. Study findings and constraints: Compared with models, monozygotic twins showed more out-of-frame TCR alpha sharing.

This clonotype has a handful of counts. Its antigen is not identified. The CDR3 spans 13 residues. Germline V CDR1 and CDR2: SGHRS, YFSETQ. Trimming removed 0 bases from V and 4 bases from J, with 7 bases in between. Healthy Caucasians provided all donations. MiXCR, applied by TCRdb to the 5' RACE reads, yields one record per CDR3 protein. The data hold about 660,000 distinct CDR3 sequences, with more than 6.5% observed a single time. The same data also went into a second study, on yellow fever vaccine responses in identical twins.

Sample: PBMCs. The sequence was obtained from a woman between 18 and 29 years old in good health. The chain is built from TRBV5-1 and TRBJ2-5; D gene ambiguous. This CDR3 reads CASSLEPAETQYF. Written as DNA, the CDR3 is TGCGCCAGCAGCTTGGAACCCGCAGAGACCCAGTACTTC. Looking up the rest from reference TRBV5-1 and TRBJ2-5 gives the full variable domain: KAGVTQTPRYLIKTRGQQVTLSCSPISGHRSVSWYQQTPGQGLQFLFEYFSETQRNKGNFPGRFSGRQFSNSRSEMNVSTLELGDSALYLCASSLEPAETQYFGPGTRLLVL.